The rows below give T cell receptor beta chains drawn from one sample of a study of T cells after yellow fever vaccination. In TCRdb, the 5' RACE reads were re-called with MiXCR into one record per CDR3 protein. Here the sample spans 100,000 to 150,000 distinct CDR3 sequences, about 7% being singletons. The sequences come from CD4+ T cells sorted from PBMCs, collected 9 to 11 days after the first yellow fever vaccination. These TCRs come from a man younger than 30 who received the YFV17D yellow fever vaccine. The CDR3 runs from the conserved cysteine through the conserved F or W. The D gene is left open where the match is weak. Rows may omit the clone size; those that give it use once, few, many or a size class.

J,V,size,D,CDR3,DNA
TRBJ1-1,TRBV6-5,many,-,CASSYGTGTEAFF,TGTGCCAGCAGTTACGGAACGGGGACTGAAGCTTTCTTT
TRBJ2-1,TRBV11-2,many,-,CASSLLVATLNEQFF,TGTGCCAGCAGCTTACTAGTGGCGACTCTAAATGAGCAGTTCTTC
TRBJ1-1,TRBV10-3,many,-,CAISVLRPGSREAFF,TGTGCCATCAGTGTTTTACGTCCGGGGTCGCGTGAAGCTTTCTTT
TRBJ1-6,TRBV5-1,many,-,CASSLAGFGSPLHF,TGCGCCAGCAGCTTGGCCGGATTCGGGTCACCCCTCCACTTT
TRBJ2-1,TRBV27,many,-,CASSLEGGFSYNEQFF,TGTGCCAGCAGTTTGGAAGGGGGGTTCTCCTACAATGAGCAGTTCTTC
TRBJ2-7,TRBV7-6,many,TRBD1,CASSWDRGAYEQYF,TGTGCCAGCAGCTGGGACAGGGGGGCCTACGAGCAGTACTTC
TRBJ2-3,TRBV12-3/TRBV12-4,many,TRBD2,CASSLGLAGGGTDTQYF,TGTGCCAGCAGTCTCGGACTAGCGGGGGGCGGCACAGATACGCAGTATTTT
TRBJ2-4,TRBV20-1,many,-,CSARSGPAKNIQYF,TGCAGTGCTAGATCAGGGCCCGCCAAAAACATTCAGTACTTC
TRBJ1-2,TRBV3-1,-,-,CASSLPGPTYGYTF,TGTGCCAGCAGCCTTCCGGGACCTACCTATGGCTACACCTTC
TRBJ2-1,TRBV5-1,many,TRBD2,CASSTGRLAGGVNEQFF,TGCGCCAGCAGCACCGGCAGACTAGCGGGGGGGGTAAATGAGCAGTTCTTC
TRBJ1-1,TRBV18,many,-,CASSRVPQDGVNTEAFF,TGTGCCAGCTCACGGGTTCCACAGGATGGGGTGAACACTGAAGCTTTCTTT
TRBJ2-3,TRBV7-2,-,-,CASSLMGGRADTQYF,TGTGCCAGCAGCTTAATGGGGGGGCGGGCAGATACGCAGTATTTT
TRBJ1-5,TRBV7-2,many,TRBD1,CASSIDRAHQPQHF,TGTGCCAGCAGTATAGACAGGGCCCATCAGCCCCAGCATTTT
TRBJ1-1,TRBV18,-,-,CASSDNPNTEAFF,TGTGCCAGCTCTGACAATCCGAACACTGAAGCTTTCTTT
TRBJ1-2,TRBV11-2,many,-,CASRRPGAGPIYGYTF,TGTGCCAGCCGACGACCAGGGGCCGGACCAATCTATGGCTACACCTTC
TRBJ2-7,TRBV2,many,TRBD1,CASSKDRGEQYF,TGTGCCAGCTCCAAGGACAGGGGCGAGCAGTACTTC
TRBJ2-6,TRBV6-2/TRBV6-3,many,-,CASSYSTAGANVLTF,TGTGCCAGCAGTTACTCGACGGCTGGGGCCAACGTCCTGACTTTC
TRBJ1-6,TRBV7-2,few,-,CASSLEGSDSPLHF,TGTGCCAGCAGCTTGGAAGGGTCGGATTCACCCCTCCACTTT
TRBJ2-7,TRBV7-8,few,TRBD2,CASSVAGPSYEQYF,TGTGCCAGCAGCGTAGCGGGTCCCTCCTACGAGCAGTACTTC
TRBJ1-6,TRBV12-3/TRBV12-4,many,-,CASSSLLRVAPLHF,TGTGCCAGCAGTTCACTCCTCAGGGTTGCACCCCTCCACTTT
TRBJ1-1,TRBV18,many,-,CASSPSRGEAFF,TGTGCCAGCTCACCAAGCCGGGGTGAAGCTTTCTTT
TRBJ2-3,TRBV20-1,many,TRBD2,CSASQPGGTDTQYF,TGCAGTGCTAGTCAGCCCGGGGGGACAGATACGCAGTATTTT
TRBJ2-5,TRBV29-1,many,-,CSVEGLGGLETQYF,TGCAGCGTTGAAGGGTTAGGGGGGCTGGAGACCCAGTACTTC
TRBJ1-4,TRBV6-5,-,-,CASSRQLTNEKLFF,TGTGCCAGCAGCCGACAGTTAACTAATGAAAAACTGTTTTTT
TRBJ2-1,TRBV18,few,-,CASSPAGSYNEQFF,TGTGCCAGCTCACCGGCAGGGTCCTACAATGAGCAGTTCTTC
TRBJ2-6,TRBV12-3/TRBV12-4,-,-,CASRMGGTGANVLTF,TGTGCCAGCAGGATGGGGGGCACAGGGGCCAACGTCCTGACTTTC
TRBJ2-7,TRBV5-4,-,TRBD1,CASRRSPGTGFSYEQYF,TGTGCCAGCAGACGGTCTCCCGGGACAGGGTTTTCCTACGAGCAGTACTTC
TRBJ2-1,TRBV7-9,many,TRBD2,CASSPTSGDNNEQFF,TGTGCCAGCAGCCCGACTAGCGGGGATAACAATGAGCAGTTCTTC
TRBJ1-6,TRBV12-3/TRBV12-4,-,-,CASSLSNYNSPLHF,TGTGCCAGCAGTTTGAGCAACTATAATTCACCCCTCCACTTT
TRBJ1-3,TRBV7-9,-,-,CASTSTGNTIYF,TGTGCCAGCACCTCCACTGGAAACACCATATATTTT
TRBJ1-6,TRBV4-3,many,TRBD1,CASSQDPAGGRRSPLHF,TGCGCCAGCAGCCAAGACCCGGCAGGGGGGCGGAGGTCACCCCTCCACTTT
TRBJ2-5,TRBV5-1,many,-,CASSPGRAETQYF,TGCGCCAGCAGCCCGGGCAGGGCAGAGACCCAGTACTTC
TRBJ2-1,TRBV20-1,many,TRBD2,CSASKRGGYNEQFF,TGCAGTGCTAGTAAGCGGGGGGGGTACAATGAGCAGTTCTTC
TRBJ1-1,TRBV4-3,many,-,CASSQEGTGTNTEAFF,TGCGCCAGCAGCCAAGAGGGAACAGGGACAAACACTGAAGCTTTCTTT
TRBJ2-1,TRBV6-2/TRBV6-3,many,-,CASSYSSVRGVYNEQFF,TGTGCCAGCAGTTACTCGAGTGTGAGAGGGGTCTACAATGAGCAGTTCTTC